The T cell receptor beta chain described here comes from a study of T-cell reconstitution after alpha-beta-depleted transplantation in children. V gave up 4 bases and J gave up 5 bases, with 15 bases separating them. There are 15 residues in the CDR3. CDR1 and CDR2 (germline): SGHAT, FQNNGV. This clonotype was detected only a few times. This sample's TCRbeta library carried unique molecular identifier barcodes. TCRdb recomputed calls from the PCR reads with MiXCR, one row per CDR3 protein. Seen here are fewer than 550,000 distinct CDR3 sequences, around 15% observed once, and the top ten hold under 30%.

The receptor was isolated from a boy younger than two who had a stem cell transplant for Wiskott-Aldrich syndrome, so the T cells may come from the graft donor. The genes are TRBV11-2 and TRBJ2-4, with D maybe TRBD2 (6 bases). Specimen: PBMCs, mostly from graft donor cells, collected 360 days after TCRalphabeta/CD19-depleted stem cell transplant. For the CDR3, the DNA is TGTGCCAGCAGCTCTGCTTTTAGCGGAGAAAACATTCAGTACTTC. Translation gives CASSSAFSGENIQYF.